This T cell receptor beta chain was captured in a study of beta chain features in type 1 diabetes. V lost 3 bases, J lost 3 bases, and 5 bases stayed unmatched. CDR3 length: 15 amino acids. Germline V gene data show CDR1 as SGHDT and CDR2 as YYEEEE. Findings of the study overall: Moderately but significantly shorter TCRB CDR3s were found in Type 1 diabetes patients in all four CD4+ subsets.

Expressed TCRB transcripts were sequenced because the entire RNA isolate underwent reverse transcription. Mean read depth for naive, central memory and regulatory T cell samples was about 3.6 million reads. Assay used: immunoSEQ multiplex PCR; TCRdb lists only in-frame clones, some missing. Of around 340,000 clones detected, 9.3% appear once; the ten largest clones hold approximately 1%. A remark on this clone: Antigen: not known.

The receptor's source is a man aged 25-45 years with type 1 diabetes. The chain employs TRBV5-6 and TRBJ1-5; 8 positions match TRBD1. Sequenced material: central memory CD4+ T cells from blood. This CDR3 is CASSWGTGDNQPQHF. The DNA for the CDR3 is TGTGCCAGCAGCTGGGGGACAGGCGACAATCAGCCCCAGCATTTT.